The present entry profiles one T cell receptor (beta chain) with its context. The source of the sample is a study of blood T cell repertoires in COVID-19. Study details: T cells, B-cell-depleted T cells, or PBMCs provided the cDNA or gDNA that served as material.

Patients at the Seattle site were enrolled during active infection and followed longitudinally. Only in-frame clones appear in the TCRdb table, and some are missing; sequencing was by immunoSEQ multiplex PCR. The data contain just under 350,000 clones, 85% to 90% of them singletons. This clonotype originated in a woman aged 50 to 60 with COVID-19, enrolled during active disease. Sample: peripheral blood.

CDR3 sequence reads: CASSQGTGNNSPLHF. Here the CDR3 DNA reads TGTGCCAGCAGCCAAGGGACAGGGAATAATTCACCCCTCCACTTT. The V call is TRBV9, the J call TRBJ1-6; 9 positions agree with TRBD1. V lost 4 bases, J lost 5 bases, and 4 bases stayed unmatched. Germline CDR1 is SGDLS and CDR2 is YYNGEE. The CDR3 runs 15 residues.